The clone carrying this T cell receptor beta chain has a handful of counts. The sample comes from a study of blood T cell repertoires in COVID-19. The method was immunoSEQ multiplex PCR; TCRdb's version includes in-frame clones alone and lacks a portion of them. The profile covers under 200,000 clones, with about 82% appearing a single time and about 7% taken by the ten largest. Germline V gene sequence: CDR1 MNHEY, CDR2 SMNVEV (reference sequence). The CDR3 totals 14 residues. V shed 6 bases and J shed 2 bases, with 14 bases lying between them. The chain joins TRBV27 to TRBJ2-7; D may be TRBD2 (5 bases). Sequencing used peripheral blood. The receptor was isolated from a man between 65 and 79 years old with active or convalescent COVID-19. The CDR3 reads CASRRAADPYEQYF. CDR3 DNA sequence: TGTGCCAGCAGGAGGGCAGCGGACCCCTACGAGCAGTACTTC.